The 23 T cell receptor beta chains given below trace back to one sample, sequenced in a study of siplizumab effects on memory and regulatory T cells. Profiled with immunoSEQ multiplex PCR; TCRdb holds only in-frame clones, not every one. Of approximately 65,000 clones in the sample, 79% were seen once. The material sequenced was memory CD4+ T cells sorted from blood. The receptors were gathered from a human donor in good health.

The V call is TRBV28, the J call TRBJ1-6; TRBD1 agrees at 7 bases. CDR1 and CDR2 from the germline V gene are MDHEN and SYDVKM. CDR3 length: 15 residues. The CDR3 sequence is CASTPNDRANSPLHF. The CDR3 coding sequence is TGTGCATCAACCCCGAATGACAGGGCCAATTCACCCCTCCACTTT. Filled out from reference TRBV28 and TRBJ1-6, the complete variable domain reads DVKVTQSSRYLVKRTGEKVFLECVQDMDHENMFWYRQDPGLGLRLIYFSYDVKMKEKGDIPEGYSVSREKKERFSLILESASTNQTSMYLCASTPNDRANSPLHFGNGTRLTVT.

CDR3 in DNA: TGTGCCAGCAGCCCTCCCGGGGCACAGTTCACGTCCTACGAGCAGTACTTC. Protein product: CASSPPGAQFTSYEQYF. The chain has TRBV14 and TRBJ2-7; possibly TRBD1 or TRBD2 for D (5 bases each). The CDR3 is made up of 17 amino acids. The V end lost 4 bases, the J end lost 1 base, and 20 bases lay between the germline ends. CDR1 and CDR2 from the germline V gene are SGHDN and FVKESK.

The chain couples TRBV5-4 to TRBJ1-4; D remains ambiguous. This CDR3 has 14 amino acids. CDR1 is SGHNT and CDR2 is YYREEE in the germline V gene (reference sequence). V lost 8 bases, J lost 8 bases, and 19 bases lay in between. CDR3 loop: CASQLAENGEKLFF. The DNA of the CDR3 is TGTGCCAGTCAGCTTGCGGAGAACGGGGAAAAACTGTTTTTT.

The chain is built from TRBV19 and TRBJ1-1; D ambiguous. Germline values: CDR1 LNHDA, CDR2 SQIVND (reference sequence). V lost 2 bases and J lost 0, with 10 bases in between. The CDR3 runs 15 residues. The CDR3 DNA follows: TGTGCCAGTAGTATAACTCCCTTCCTGAACACTGAAGCTTTCTTT. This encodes CASSITPFLNTEAFF. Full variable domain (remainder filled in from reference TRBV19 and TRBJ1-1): DGGITQSPKYLFRKEGQNVTLSCEQNLNHDAMYWYRQDPGQGLRLIYYSQIVNDFQKGDIAEGYSVSREKKESFPLTVTSAQKNPTAFYLCASSITPFLNTEAFFGQGTRLTVV.

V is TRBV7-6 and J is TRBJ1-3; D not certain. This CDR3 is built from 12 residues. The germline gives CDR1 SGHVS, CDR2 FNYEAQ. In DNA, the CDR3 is TGTGTTTGGGAGCGCGGAGGAAACACCATATATTTT. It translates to CVWERGGNTIYF.

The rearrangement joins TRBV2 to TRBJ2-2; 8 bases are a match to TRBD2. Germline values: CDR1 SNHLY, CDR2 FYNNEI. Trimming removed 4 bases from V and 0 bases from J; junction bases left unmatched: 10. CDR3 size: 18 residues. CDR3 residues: CASSVRLAMTSNTGELFF. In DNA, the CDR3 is TGTGCCAGCAGTGTTAGACTAGCGATGACGTCGAACACCGGGGAGCTGTTTTTT. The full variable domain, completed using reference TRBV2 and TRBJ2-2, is EPEVTQTPSHQVTQMGQEVILRCVPISNHLYFYWYRQILGQKVEFLVSFYNNEISEKSEIFDDQFSVERPDGSNFTLKIRSTKLEDSAMYFCASSVRLAMTSNTGELFFGEGSRLTVL.

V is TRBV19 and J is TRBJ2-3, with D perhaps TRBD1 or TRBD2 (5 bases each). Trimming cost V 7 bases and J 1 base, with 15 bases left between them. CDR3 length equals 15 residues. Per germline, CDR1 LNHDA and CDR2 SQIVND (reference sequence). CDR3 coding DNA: TGTGCCAGTATAAAGCAGGGAGATCGCACAGATACGCAGTATTTT. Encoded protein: CASIKQGDRTDTQYF.

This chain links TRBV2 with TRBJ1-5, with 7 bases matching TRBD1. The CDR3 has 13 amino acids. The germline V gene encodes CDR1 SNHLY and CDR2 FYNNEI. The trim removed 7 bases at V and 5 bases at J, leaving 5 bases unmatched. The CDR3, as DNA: TGTGCCAGCAACCGACAGGGCGATCAGCCCCAGCATTTT. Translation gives CASNRQGDQPQHF.

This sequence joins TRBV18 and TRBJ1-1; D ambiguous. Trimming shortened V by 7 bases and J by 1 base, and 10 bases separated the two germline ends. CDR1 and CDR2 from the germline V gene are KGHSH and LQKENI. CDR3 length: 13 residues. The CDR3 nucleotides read TGTGCCAGCTTACCGACGGGGAACACTGAAGCTTTCTTT. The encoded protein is CASLPTGNTEAFF.

The CDR3 DNA is TGCGCCAGCAGAAGCGGACAGAACACTGAAGCTTTCTTT. It translates to CASRSGQNTEAFF. The chain is built from TRBV5-1 and TRBJ1-1; TRBD1 might be the D (5 bases). The CDR3 contains 13 residues. Germline V lookup: CDR1 SGHRS, CDR2 YFSETQ. V was pared by 5 bases and J by 1 base, with 9 bases between.

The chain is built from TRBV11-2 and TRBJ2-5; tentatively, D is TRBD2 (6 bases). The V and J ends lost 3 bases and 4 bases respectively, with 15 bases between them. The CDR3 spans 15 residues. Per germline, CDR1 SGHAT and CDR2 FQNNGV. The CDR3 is CASSFFGGLAETQYF. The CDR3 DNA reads TGTGCCAGCAGCTTCTTTGGGGGGTTGGCAGAGACCCAGTACTTC.

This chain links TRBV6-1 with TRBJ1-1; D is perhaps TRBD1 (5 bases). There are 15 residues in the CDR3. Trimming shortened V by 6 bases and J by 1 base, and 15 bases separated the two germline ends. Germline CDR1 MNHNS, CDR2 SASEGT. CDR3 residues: CASSGPGPTNTEAFF. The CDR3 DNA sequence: TGTGCCAGCAGCGGACCGGGACCGACGAACACTGAAGCTTTCTTT.

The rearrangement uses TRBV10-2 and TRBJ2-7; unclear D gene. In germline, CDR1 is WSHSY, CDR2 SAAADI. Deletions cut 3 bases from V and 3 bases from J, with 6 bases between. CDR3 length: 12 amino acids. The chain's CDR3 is CASSDNSYEQYF. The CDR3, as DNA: TGCGCCAGCAGTGACAACAGCTACGAGCAGTACTTC.

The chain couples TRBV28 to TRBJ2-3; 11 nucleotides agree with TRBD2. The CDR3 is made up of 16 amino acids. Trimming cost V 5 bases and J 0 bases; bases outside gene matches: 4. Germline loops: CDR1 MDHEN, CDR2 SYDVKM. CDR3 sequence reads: CASSVGLAASTDTQYF. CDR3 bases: TGTGCCAGCAGTGTGGGACTAGCGGCGAGCACAGATACGCAGTATTTT.

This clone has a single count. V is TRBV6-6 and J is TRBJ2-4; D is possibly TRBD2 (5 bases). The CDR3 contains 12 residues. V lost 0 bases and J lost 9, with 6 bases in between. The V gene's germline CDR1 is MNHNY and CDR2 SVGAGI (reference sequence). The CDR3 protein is CASSYSEGIQYF. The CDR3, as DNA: TGTGCCAGCAGTTACTCAGAGGGCATTCAGTACTTC.

In DNA, the CDR3 is TGTGCCAGCAGTGCCCGGACAGGGCCTCTCTATGGCTACACCTTC. It codes for CASSARTGPLYGYTF. The chain has TRBV6-4 and TRBJ1-2; 8 nucleotides line up with TRBD1. V was pared by 4 bases and J by 4 bases, with 8 bases of the junction left unmatched. CDR1 and CDR2 (germline): MRHNA, SNTAGT. The CDR3 consists of 15 residues.

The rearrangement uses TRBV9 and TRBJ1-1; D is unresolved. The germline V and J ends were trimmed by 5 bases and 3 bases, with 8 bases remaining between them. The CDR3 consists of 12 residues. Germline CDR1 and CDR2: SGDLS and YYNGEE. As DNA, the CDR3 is TGTGCCAGCAGTCGCGGGGACACTGAAGCTTTCTTT. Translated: CASSRGDTEAFF.

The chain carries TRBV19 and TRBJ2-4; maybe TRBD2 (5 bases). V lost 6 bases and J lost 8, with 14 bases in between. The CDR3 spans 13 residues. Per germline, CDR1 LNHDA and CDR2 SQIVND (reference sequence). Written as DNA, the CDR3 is TGTGCCAGTAGATTAAGGTCCGGGGACATTCAGTACTTC. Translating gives CASRLRSGDIQYF.

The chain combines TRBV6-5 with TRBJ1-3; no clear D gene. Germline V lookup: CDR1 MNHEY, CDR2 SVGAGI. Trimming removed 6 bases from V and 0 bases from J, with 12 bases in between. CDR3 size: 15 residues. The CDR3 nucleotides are TGTGCCAGCAGGCGCAGTGGCCGCTCTGGAAACACCATATATTTT. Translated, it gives CASRRSGRSGNTIYF.

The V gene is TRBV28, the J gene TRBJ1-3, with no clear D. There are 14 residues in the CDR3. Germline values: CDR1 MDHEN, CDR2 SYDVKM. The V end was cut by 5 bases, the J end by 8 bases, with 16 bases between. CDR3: CASSIYGRGYTIYF. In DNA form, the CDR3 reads TGTGCCAGCAGTATCTACGGACGAGGGTACACCATATATTTT.

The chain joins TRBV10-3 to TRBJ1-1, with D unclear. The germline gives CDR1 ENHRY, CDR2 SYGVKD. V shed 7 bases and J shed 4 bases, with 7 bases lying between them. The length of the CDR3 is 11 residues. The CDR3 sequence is CAIKEGTEAFF. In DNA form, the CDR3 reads TGTGCCATCAAGGAGGGCACTGAAGCTTTCTTT.

CDR3 in DNA: TGTGCCAGCAGTCTTCCAGGGCCTAACTATGGCTACACCTTC. Translation: CASSLPGPNYGYTF. The V call is TRBV28, the J call TRBJ1-2, with D possibly matching TRBD1 (5 bases). Between the trimmed V and J ends, which lost 5 bases and 0 bases, there was a span of 10 bases. Looked up from germline, CDR1 is MDHEN and CDR2 is SYDVKM. The CDR3 totals 14 residues.

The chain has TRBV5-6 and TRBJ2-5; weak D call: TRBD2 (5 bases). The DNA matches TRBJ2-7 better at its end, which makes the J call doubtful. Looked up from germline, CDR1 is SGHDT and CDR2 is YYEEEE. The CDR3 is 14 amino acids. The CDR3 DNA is TGTGCCAGCAGCTTGCGCCGGACTCCCTACGAGCAGTACTTC. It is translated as CASSLRRTPYEQYF.